This T cell receptor beta chain came from a study of cytomegalovirus exposure and HLA in healthy donors. Germline CDR1 KGHSH, CDR2 LQKENI. CDR3 length: 13 residues. Trimming shortened V by 1 base and J by 4 bases, and 7 bases separated the two germline ends. Use of 60 Vbeta and 13 Jbeta primers characterized the PCR. Sequenced by immunoSEQ multiplex PCR; TCRdb stores in-frame clones only, minus some. The profile shows 100,000 or so clones, 83% of them singletons. The study, taken as a whole, reports: A later analysis linked 16,951 TCR beta sequences to HLA alleles at 0.05 false discovery rate.

Concerning this clone itself: The target antigen is unknown.

The chain links TRBV18 to TRBJ1-2, with D unclear. This sequence was found in a man between 18 and 29 years old in good health and CMV-seronegative. Sample: PBMCs. The CDR3 sequence: CASSPLGLYGYTF. The DNA of the CDR3 is TGTGCCAGCTCACCACTCGGACTCTATGGCTACACCTTC.